Following are 18 T cell receptor beta chains from one sample sequenced in a study of blood T cell repertoires in COVID-19 (dated by TCRdb to the early 2020s). Preparation of the library involved the immunoSEQ multiplex PCR assay. Here the immuneACCESS table is served through TCRdb, limited to in-frame sequences with V and J called. Missing clones are a known gap in these copies; in checked studies unresolved V genes cover under half, and the rest lacks a known reason. For this sample the table gives about 62,000 clones, of which 80% to 90% were detected only once. Together, the top ten hold 15% to 20% of the sample. The sample taken for sequencing was peripheral blood. These receptor sequences come from a woman aged 60-70 years with COVID-19, enrolled during active disease.

This chain uses TRBV29-1 with TRBJ1-1, with 7 bases fitting TRBD1. The J segment lost 0 bases and the V segment lost 7 bases, leaving 2 bases of the junction unmatched. Germline values: CDR1 SQVTM, CDR2 ANQGSEA. The CDR3 has 12 residues. The CDR3 coding sequence is TGCAGCGGAGGGGGCATGAACACTGAAGCTTTCTTT. This gives the protein CSGGGMNTEAFF.

This rearrangement joins TRBV27 to TRBJ1-4; 8 bases align to TRBD1. Germline assignment: CDR1 MNHEY and CDR2 SMNVEV (reference sequence). The CDR3 length is 14 residues. J gave up 7 bases and V 3 bases, and 4 bases lay outside the gene matches. CDR3 coding DNA: TGTGCCAGCAGTTTCAGGGGGCGTAGTGAAAAACTGTTTTTT. It specifies CASSFRGRSEKLFF.

V is TRBV24-1 and J is TRBJ1-2; possibly TRBD1 for D (5 bases). Germline V CDR1 and CDR2: KGHDR, SFDVKD. This CDR3 is 14 amino acids long. The V end was cut by 3 bases, the J end by 7 bases, with 14 bases between. CDR3 protein: CATSDTYQGGGYTF. The CDR3, as DNA: TGTGCCACCAGTGATACGTACCAGGGTGGTGGCTACACCTTC.

This chain links TRBV4-3 with TRBJ1-3, with 7 bases fitting TRBD1. CDR3 length: 18 residues. The trim removed 0 bases at V and 4 bases at J, leaving 12 bases unmatched. Germline loops: CDR1 LGHNA, CDR2 YSLEER. As DNA, the CDR3 is TGCGCCAGCAGCCAAGAGATGGGGACAGTCTCTCCAGGAAACACCATATATTTT. This codes for CASSQEMGTVSPGNTIYF.

This sequence joins TRBV28 and TRBJ1-5; D ambiguous. Per the germline V gene, CDR1 is MDHEN and CDR2 is SYDVKM. Trimming removed 5 bases at V and 4 bases at J, with 15 bases between. The CDR3 covers 15 residues. DNA of the CDR3: TGTGCCAGCAGTCTTTGGGGAGGGAGGAATCAGCCCCAGCATTTT. Translated: CASSLWGGRNQPQHF.

This sequence joins TRBV19 and TRBJ2-7; maybe TRBD1 (6 bases). CDR3 length equals 16 residues. Germline values: CDR1 LNHDA, CDR2 SQIVND (reference sequence). V lost 5 bases to trimming and J lost 2 bases, with 19 bases between them. The DNA of the CDR3 is TGTGCCAGTAGTCCGACCGACAGGTACCCTCCCTACGAGCAGTACTTC. Translated: CASSPTDRYPPYEQYF.

The J gene is TRBJ1-1, the V gene TRBV9; possibly TRBD1 for D (5 bases). The CDR3 spans 15 residues. Germline values: CDR1 SGDLS, CDR2 YYNGEE. V lost 3 bases and J lost 3, with 15 bases in between. The CDR3 coding sequence is TGTGCCAGCAGCGGAGCAGGGTTAGGGGACACTGAAGCTTTCTTT. This encodes CASSGAGLGDTEAFF.

This clone was counted a single time. The genes are TRBV7-9 and TRBJ1-2, with a weak D call TRBD1 (5 bases). This CDR3 has 12 amino acids. In germline, CDR1 is SEHNR, CDR2 FQNEAQ (reference sequence). Trimming left V 5 bases short and J 6 bases short, with 10 bases between. The CDR3 loop is CASSPGSDGYTF. DNA of the CDR3: TGTGCCAGCAGCCCAGGGTCGGATGGCTACACCTTC.

This clone was detected once. The chain links TRBV21-1 to TRBJ2-1; the D call in the table, TRBD2, was not verified against the DNA. TRBV21-1 is termed a pseudogene. The CDR3 sequence is 10 residues long. The CDR3, as DNA: TGTGCCAGCGCCCGGGATGAGCAGTTCTTC. This encodes CASARDEQFF.

The chain joins TRBV5-1 to TRBJ1-3; TRBD1 matches at 8 bases. Trimming removed 0 bases from V and 2 bases from J; junction bases left unmatched: 7. The CDR3 runs 17 residues. Per germline, CDR1 SGHRS and CDR2 YFSETQ. DNA of the CDR3: TGCGCCAGCAGCTTGGAAACAGGGGGGTATCCTGGAAACACCATATATTTT. It codes for CASSLETGGYPGNTIYF. The variable domain in full, completed from reference TRBV5-1 and TRBJ1-3, reads KAGVTQTPRYLIKTRGQQVTLSCSPISGHRSVSWYQQTPGQGLQFLFEYFSETQRNKGNFPGRFSGRQFSNSRSEMNVSTLELGDSALYLCASSLETGGYPGNTIYFGEGSWLTVV.

The genes are TRBV19 and TRBJ2-1; 8 nucleotides align to TRBD2. CDR3 size: 16 residues. Per the germline V gene, CDR1 is LNHDA and CDR2 is SQIVND (reference sequence). Unmatched junction bases numbered 15, after V lost 9 bases and J lost 5 bases. CDR3 amino acids: CASAGGAGEPNNEQFF. The CDR3, as DNA: TGTGCCAGCGCCGGGGGGGCGGGAGAACCGAACAATGAGCAGTTCTTC.

The chain joins TRBV19 to TRBJ2-7, with 7 bases matching TRBD1. Germline lookup yields CDR1 LNHDA and CDR2 SQIVND (reference sequence). The CDR3 runs to 13 residues. The ends lost 10 bases at V and 5 bases at J; junction bases unmatched: 11. In DNA, the CDR3 is TGTGCCACCACTTGGGACAGATCACACGAGCAGTACTTC. Its translation: CATTWDRSHEQYF.

The V gene is TRBV6-2 or TRBV6-3, the J gene TRBJ2-1; 9 nucleotides match TRBD2. V gave up 0 bases and J gave up 6 bases; unmatched junction bases: 15. Germline lookup yields CDR1 MNHEY and CDR2 SVGEGT. The CDR3 length is 19 residues. The CDR3 loop is CASSYSPFGAGGGRNEQFF. The CDR3 nucleotides read TGTGCCAGCAGTTACTCGCCCTTTGGGGCGGGAGGGGGTCGCAATGAGCAGTTCTTC.

This chain uses TRBV30 with TRBJ2-1, with 7 bases lining up with TRBD1. Trimming removed 4 bases from V and 4 bases from J; junction bases left unmatched: 10. In germline, CDR1 is GTSNPN, CDR2 SVGIG (reference sequence). The CDR3 spans 15 residues. The CDR3 reads CAWNSPRDSYNEQFF. CDR3 nucleotide sequence: TGTGCCTGGAACTCCCCCCGGGACAGTTACAATGAGCAGTTCTTC.

The chain has TRBV3-1 (or the pseudogene TRBV3-2) and TRBJ2-5; TRBD2 matches 8 bases. Per the germline V gene, CDR1 is LGHDT and CDR2 is YNNKEL (reference sequence). The CDR3 loop spans 14 amino acids. J was trimmed by 5 bases and V by 5 bases; bases with no gene match: 7. The CDR3 DNA follows: TGTGCCAGCAGCTCGGGACTAGGGCGGGAGACCCAGTACTTC. Translation: CASSSGLGRETQYF.

The chain combines TRBV5-1 with TRBJ2-7, with 10 bases fitting TRBD1. The CDR3 loop spans 13 amino acids. Germline loops: CDR1 SGHRS, CDR2 YFSETQ. With 6 bases clipped from V and 9 bases from J, the junction kept 9 bases outside the gene matches. For the CDR3, the DNA is TGCGCCAGCATCCAGGGACAGGGGCAGATGCAGTACTTC. Translated: CASIQGQGQMQYF.

This rearrangement joins TRBV7-3 to TRBJ1-2; no definite D call. CDR3 length: 15 residues. V was clipped by 5 bases and J by 5 bases, with 18 bases between them. Per the germline V gene, CDR1 is SGHTA and CDR2 is FQGTGA. The CDR3 is CASSLRPEPGYGYTF. CDR3 DNA sequence: TGTGCCAGCAGCCTAAGGCCCGAACCGGGGTATGGCTACACCTTC. Together with reference TRBV7-3 and TRBJ1-2, the CDR3 gives the full variable domain: GAGVSQTPSNKVTEKGKYVELRCDPISGHTALYWYRQSLGQGPEFLIYFQGTGAADDSGLPNDRFFAVRPEGSVSTLKIQRTERGDSAVYLCASSLRPEPGYGYTFGSGTRLTVV.

This rearrangement joins TRBV2 to TRBJ1-5; D is undetermined. The germline V gene has CDR1 SNHLY and CDR2 FYNNEI. Trimming took off 6 bases at V and 4 bases at J, with 10 bases between the two ends. The length of the CDR3 is 13 residues. CDR3 loop: CASSELRNQPQHF. The CDR3 nucleotides read TGTGCCAGCAGCGAGCTTCGAAATCAGCCCCAGCATTTT.